Sequencing of this T cell receptor (beta chain) was carried out in a study of a mutant IDH1 vaccine in newly diagnosed glioma. Study at large: First vaccine doses came 4-6 weeks after radiotherapy alone, or with temozolomide cycles. Most had both radiotherapy and temozolomide beforehand; others had only one. Week 35 was assigned to visit V12, and week 47 was assigned to visit V13.

Using immunoSEQ multiplex PCR, the repertoire was profiled, and TCRdb retains in-frame clones only, with some absent. In the table there are 58,000 or so clones, 70% to 90% of which are singletons. Notes on the study in general: Induction of immune responses by the vaccine occurred in about 95% of patients.

Time point noted: week 35, safety follow-up. Vaccination used 300 ug of mutant IDH1 20-mer peptide per dose, with topical imiquimod. The CDR3 consists of 14 residues. Germline CDR1 and CDR2: SGHAT and FQNNGV. The germline V and J ends were trimmed by 5 bases and 4 bases, with 15 bases remaining between them. As regards this clone: The antigen is not known.

This receptor was identified in a man aged 40-49 years with glioma. Sequenced material: PBMCs, taken from a glioma patient whose treatment included an IDH1 peptide vaccine. V gene TRBV11-2 combines with J gene TRBJ2-7; possibly TRBD1 for D (7 bases). CDR3 loop: CASSALTGRYEQYF. CDR3 sequence (DNA): TGTGCCAGCAGCGCTCTGACAGGGAGGTACGAGCAGTACTTC.